These T cell receptor beta chains were read from a single sample in a study of CD8+ T cells in alopecia areata. TCRdb keeps only in-frame clones here, not all; method: immunoSEQ multiplex PCR. This sample yields approximately 150,000 clones, of which approximately 50% are seen a single time; approximately 0.99% belongs to the top ten. Sequences were derived from CD4+ T cells sorted from blood, sampled at week 0. All receptors come from a human donor with alopecia areata. The CDR3 runs from the conserved cysteine through the conserved F or W. D genes are given only for firm matches. Clone size appears in some rows only: once, few, many, or a class for an expanded clone.

J gene	clone size	V gene	D gene	CDR3 protein	CDR3 DNA
TRBJ2-2	few	TRBV13	TRBD1	CASSFGSGGTTGELFF	TGTGCCAGCAGCTTTGGTTCAGGGGGTACAACCGGGGAGCTGTTTTTT
TRBJ2-6	few	TRBV30	.	CASFDRAGANVLTF	TGTGCCAGCTTCGACAGAGCTGGGGCCAACGTCCTGACTTTC
TRBJ2-5	.	TRBV7-2	.	CASSWLGTSQETQYF	TGTGCCAGCAGCTGGTTGGGGACGAGCCAAGAGACCCAGTACTTC
TRBJ2-1	.	TRBV27	.	CASSLWGVDNEQFF	TGTGCCAGCAGTTTATGGGGGGTCGACAATGAGCAGTTCTTC
TRBJ2-5	.	TRBV6-1	.	CASSGSGETQYF	TGTGCCAGCAGTGGCTCGGGTGAGACCCAGTACTTC
TRBJ1-5	.	TRBV15	TRBD1	CATSRDRGNQPQHF	TGTGCCACCAGCAGGGACAGGGGGAATCAGCCCCAGCATTTT
TRBJ2-7	.	TRBV21-1	.	CASSKVAVGYEQYF	TGTGCCAGCAGCAAAGTAGCCGTCGGCTACGAGCAGTACTTC
TRBJ2-4	.	TRBV4-2	TRBD2	CASSHDGRKGGAKNIQYF	TGTGCCAGCAGCCATGACGGGAGGAAGGGCGGAGCCAAAAACATTCAGTACTTC
TRBJ2-3	.	TRBV29-1	.	CSPRRGFSTDTQYF	TGCAGCCCGCGAAGGGGGTTTAGCACAGATACGCAGTATTTT
TRBJ2-3	.	TRBV29-1	TRBD1	CSVGRGKADTQYF	TGCAGCGTCGGCAGGGGGAAGGCAGATACGCAGTATTTT
TRBJ2-5	.	TRBV25-1	TRBD1	CASSPQGWETQYF	TGTGCCAGCAGTCCACAGGGGTGGGAGACCCAGTACTTC
TRBJ2-5	.	TRBV11-2	.	CASSQPGGPETQYF	TGTGCCAGCAGCCAGCCCGGAGGGCCAGAGACCCAGTACTTC
TRBJ2-1	.	TRBV29-1	.	CSVASGSGALNEQFF	TGCAGCGTTGCATCCGGATCGGGAGCTTTGAATGAGCAGTTCTTC
TRBJ2-1	.	TRBV5-1	.	CASSSPSGAAYNEQFF	TGCGCCAGCAGCTCCCCGTCGGGGGCGGCCTACAATGAGCAGTTCTTC
TRBJ2-5	few	TRBV29-1	TRBD2	CSVPIAGGTSPQYF	TGCAGCGTTCCTATAGCGGGAGGAACCTCGCCCCAGTACTTC
TRBJ2-3	once	TRBV7-9	.	CASSLLQDTDTQYF	TGTGCCAGCAGCTTACTCCAGGACACAGATACGCAGTATTTT
TRBJ2-7	.	TRBV2	.	CASRRDPVGYEQYF	TGTGCCAGCAGGAGAGATCCAGTCGGTTACGAGCAGTACTTC
TRBJ2-1	.	TRBV5-1	.	CASSPGTSSSYNEQFF	TGCGCCAGCAGCCCAGGGACATCTAGCTCCTACAATGAGCAGTTCTTC
TRBJ2-6	.	TRBV4-1	.	CASSQDRQASGANVLTF	TGCGCCAGCAGCCAAGATCGACAAGCCTCTGGGGCCAACGTCCTGACTTTC
TRBJ2-7	.	TRBV30	TRBD1	CASGQGAREQYF	TGTGCCTCCGGACAGGGGGCTCGAGAGCAGTACTTC
TRBJ1-2	.	TRBV4-1	.	CASSQTDSNYGYTF	TGCGCCAGCAGCCAAACGGACAGTAACTATGGCTACACCTTC
TRBJ2-1	.	TRBV29-1	TRBD1	CSVQDRGLYNEQFF	TGCAGCGTTCAGGACAGGGGGCTATACAATGAGCAGTTCTTC
TRBJ2-5	.	TRBV2	.	CASSDSTPQGQETQYF	TGTGCCAGCAGTGACTCGACACCCCAGGGGCAAGAGACCCAGTACTTC
TRBJ2-2	few	TRBV4-2	.	CASSQDQRPGELFF	TGTGCCAGCAGCCAAGATCAACGTCCCGGGGAGCTGTTTTTT
TRBJ1-4	.	TRBV15	.	CATSRDTGAPEKLFF	TGTGCCACCAGCAGAGATACCGGGGCCCCTGAAAAACTGTTTTTT
TRBJ2-3	few	TRBV25-1	.	CASSEFRPTDTQYF	TGTGCCAGCAGTGAATTCCGCCCCACAGATACGCAGTATTTT
TRBJ2-7	.	TRBV7-2	.	CASSLEAVGLEQYF	TGTGCCAGCAGCTTAGAGGCGGTCGGGTTGGAGCAGTACTTC
TRBJ2-3	few	TRBV30	.	CAWASGSTDTQYF	TGTGCCTGGGCCTCCGGGAGCACAGATACGCAGTATTTT
TRBJ2-1	.	TRBV30	TRBD2	CAWSGTSGSLSSYNEQFF	TGTGCCTGGAGCGGGACTAGCGGGAGTCTGAGCTCCTACAATGAGCAGTTCTTC
TRBJ2-7	.	TRBV29-1	.	CSVQEGYEQYF	TGCAGCGTCCAAGAGGGGTACGAGCAGTACTTC
TRBJ2-7	.	TRBV25-1	.	CASRAGTPAEQYF	TGTGCCAGCAGGGCGGGAACCCCAGCCGAGCAGTACTTC
TRBJ2-1	many	TRBV5-1	TRBD2	CASSLDGRAYNEQFF	TGCGCCAGCAGCTTGGACGGGAGGGCCTACAATGAGCAGTTCTTC
TRBJ2-5	.	TRBV4-1	TRBD2	CASSQVHSSGNGETQYF	TGCGCCAGCAGCCAAGTGCACTCTAGCGGGAACGGAGAGACCCAGTACTTC
TRBJ1-5	.	TRBV27	.	CASSLRENQPQHF	TGTGCCAGCAGTTTAAGAGAGAATCAGCCCCAGCATTTT
TRBJ1-1	.	TRBV27	.	CASSPRGGRAFF	TGTGCCAGCAGTCCCCGGGGGGGAAGAGCTTTCTTT
TRBJ2-1	few	TRBV29-1	TRBD2	CSNRDYFYNEQFF	TGCAGCAATCGGGACTACTTCTACAATGAGCAGTTCTTC
TRBJ1-2	few	TRBV9	.	CASSPGSGGYTF	TGTGCCAGCAGCCCGGGGTCGGGTGGCTACACCTTC
TRBJ1-5	once	TRBV6-6	TRBD1	CASYASGEGADQPQHF	TGTGCCAGCTACGCCTCGGGGGAGGGGGCCGATCAGCCCCAGCATTTT
TRBJ1-1	.	TRBV29-1	.	CSALQGNTEAFF	TGCAGCGCCTTACAGGGTAACACTGAAGCTTTCTTT
TRBJ1-1	few	TRBV30	.	CAWTTQRVAFF	TGTGCCTGGACGACTCAGAGGGTAGCTTTCTTT
TRBJ1-5	.	TRBV7-9	.	CASSPSGGSNQPQHF	TGTGCCAGCAGCCCATCAGGAGGTAGCAATCAGCCCCAGCATTTT
TRBJ1-2	few	TRBV18	.	CASSPSQGAHGYTF	TGTGCCAGCTCACCCTCACAGGGTGCTCATGGCTACACCTTC
TRBJ1-2	.	TRBV29-1	TRBD1	CSVEDFGQGASNYGYTF	TGCAGCGTTGAAGATTTCGGCCAGGGGGCATCAAACTATGGCTACACCTTC